Listed below are T cell receptor beta chains from one sample, sequenced in a study of blood T cell repertoires in COVID-19. The protocol was immunoSEQ multiplex PCR, while the TCRdb copy is restricted to in-frame clones and leaves out a portion. Seen here are about 53,000 clones, about three quarters observed once, and the top ten hold around 43%. Material: peripheral blood. The receptor set was obtained from a man between 70 and 80 years old with active or convalescent COVID-19. CDR3s include the opening cysteine and the closing phenylalanine or tryptophan. D genes are given only for firm matches. The size of a clone is reported for some rows only, either as once, few or many, or as a class for expanded clones.

J gene: TRBJ1-2; clone size: NA; V gene: TRBV11-1; D gene: NA; CDR3 DNA: TGTGCCAGCAGCTTAGGGCAGCGCTATGGCTACACCTTC; CDR3 protein: CASSLGQRYGYTF
J gene: TRBJ1-2; clone size: NA; V gene: TRBV19; D gene: TRBD1; CDR3 DNA: TGTGCCAGTAGTATCCTCCAGGGGGCCGAGCGTGGCTACACCTTC; CDR3 protein: CASSILQGAERGYTF
J gene: TRBJ2-2; clone size: NA; V gene: TRBV7-9; D gene: TRBD1; CDR3 DNA: TGTGCCAGCAGCCTCACAGGGGTCGGGAACACCGGGGAGCTGTTTTTT; CDR3 protein: CASSLTGVGNTGELFF
J gene: TRBJ1-2; clone size: NA; V gene: TRBV4-1; D gene: NA; CDR3 DNA: TGCGCCAGCAGCCCGGACACAGGGTACGGCTACACCTTC; CDR3 protein: CASSPDTGYGYTF
J gene: TRBJ2-3; clone size: NA; V gene: TRBV7-3; D gene: TRBD1; CDR3 DNA: TGTGCCAGCAGCTCACAGGGGGGAAGCACAGATACGCAGTATTTT; CDR3 protein: CASSSQGGSTDTQYF
J gene: TRBJ1-2; clone size: NA; V gene: TRBV11-2; D gene: NA; CDR3 DNA: TGTGCCAGCAGCTTCGGGAGGGGAATTGGCTACACCTTC; CDR3 protein: CASSFGRGIGYTF
J gene: TRBJ1-5; clone size: many; V gene: TRBV2; D gene: TRBD1; CDR3 DNA: TGTGCCAGCAGTCCTCTAGGAGGGGGCGCGGGTCAGCCCCAGCATTTT; CDR3 protein: CASSPLGGGAGQPQHF
J gene: TRBJ1-2; clone size: NA; V gene: TRBV27; D gene: NA; CDR3 DNA: TGTGCCAGCAGTTTATCGGGCAGGGTATATGGCTACACCTTC; CDR3 protein: CASSLSGRVYGYTF
J gene: TRBJ1-2; clone size: NA; V gene: TRBV27; D gene: TRBD1; CDR3 DNA: TGTGCCAGCAGTAACGACAGGGGGCTTTATGGCTACACCTTC; CDR3 protein: CASSNDRGLYGYTF
J gene: TRBJ1-3; clone size: NA; V gene: TRBV7-2; D gene: NA; CDR3 DNA: TGTGCCAGCCTATCGTTTGGAAACACCATATATTTT; CDR3 protein: CASLSFGNTIYF
J gene: TRBJ1-2; clone size: NA; V gene: TRBV27; D gene: TRBD1; CDR3 DNA: TGTGCCAGCAGCAGGGCCCTGGGACAGGACTACTTTACTAACTATGGCTACACCTTC; CDR3 protein: CASSRALGQDYFTNYGYTF
J gene: TRBJ1-2; clone size: NA; V gene: TRBV29-1; D gene: TRBD1; CDR3 DNA: TGCAGCGTTGAAGATCGACAGGGGGACTATGGCTACACCTTC; CDR3 protein: CSVEDRQGDYGYTF
J gene: TRBJ1-4; clone size: few; V gene: TRBV19; D gene: NA; CDR3 DNA: TGTGCCAGTAGTATAGCTCGAGCAACTAATGAAAAACTGTTTTTT; CDR3 protein: CASSIARATNEKLFF
J gene: TRBJ1-1; clone size: NA; V gene: TRBV27; D gene: NA; CDR3 DNA: TGTGCCAGCAGTTTTTCGACAGACACTGAAGCTTTCTTT; CDR3 protein: CASSFSTDTEAFF
J gene: TRBJ2-1; clone size: NA; V gene: TRBV7-6; D gene: TRBD2; CDR3 DNA: TGTGCCAGCAGCTTAGCCGGGACTAGCGGGATATTTGAGCAGTTCTTC; CDR3 protein: CASSLAGTSGIFEQFF
J gene: TRBJ2-2; clone size: few; V gene: TRBV24-1; D gene: NA; CDR3 DNA: TGTGCCACCAGTGATTTAACAGGGAACACCGGGGAGCTGTTTTTT; CDR3 protein: CATSDLTGNTGELFF
J gene: TRBJ2-3; clone size: NA; V gene: TRBV2; D gene: NA; CDR3 DNA: TGTGCCAGTTCCCGAGGGGGAAAGAGCACAGATACGCAGTATTTT; CDR3 protein: CASSRGGKSTDTQYF
J gene: TRBJ1-1; clone size: NA; V gene: TRBV18; D gene: NA; CDR3 DNA: TGTGCCAGCTCACGCTCGGGAGCTGAAGCTTTCTTT; CDR3 protein: CASSRSGAEAFF